The 19 T cell receptor beta chains reported below all come from one sample, sequenced in a study of blood T cell repertoires in COVID-19. Method: immunoSEQ multiplex PCR; TCRdb's copy keeps in-frame clones and lacks some. The data show around 200,000 clones, around 87% seen once. The sequenced sample consisted of peripheral blood. The receptors come from an elderly woman in a cohort sampled during active or convalescent COVID-19.

This clone turned up a few times. The chain uses TRBV18 and TRBJ2-6; weak D call: TRBD1 (5 bases). Per the germline V gene, CDR1 is KGHSH and CDR2 is LQKENI. Deletions cut 4 bases from V and 1 base from J, with 8 bases between. This CDR3 is 15 amino acids long. The CDR3 protein is CASSQPGSGANVLTF. The CDR3 bases are TGTGCCAGCTCACAGCCAGGGTCTGGGGCCAACGTCCTGACTTTC.

The chain employs TRBV6-2 or TRBV6-3 and TRBJ2-1; TRBD1 might be the D (6 bases). This CDR3 has 13 amino acids. V lost 2 bases and J 9 bases, leaving 11 bases between the germline ends. CDR1 is MNHEY, CDR2 SVGEGT, per germline. In DNA, the CDR3 is TGTGCCAGCAGTTACCACAGGGCCACTGAGCAGTTCTTC. Translating gives CASSYHRATEQFF.

This clone was detected a few times. The gene calls are TRBV6-2 or TRBV6-3 and TRBJ2-1, with 8 bases matching TRBD2. The junction had 7 bases not matched to a gene; V was cut back by 3 bases and J by 9 bases. This CDR3 is built from 14 residues. Germline V gene lookup returns CDR1 MNHEY and CDR2 SVGEGT. The CDR3 loop reads CASSYLAGGIEQFF. The CDR3 coding sequence is TGTGCCAGCAGTTATCTGGCGGGGGGAATTGAGCAGTTCTTC.

The chain recombines TRBV28 with TRBJ1-2; 7 bases map to TRBD1. The CDR3 sequence is 14 residues long. Per the germline V gene, CDR1 is MDHEN and CDR2 is SYDVKM. Losses at the gene ends were 4 bases for V and 7 bases for J; bases not matched to a gene: 9. As DNA, the CDR3 is TGTGCCAGCAGTTGGGTAGGGGGCAGTGGTGGCTACACCTTC. This sequence encodes CASSWVGGSGGYTF.

In this sample, this clone turned up once. This chain uses TRBV5-1 with TRBJ2-2; D not certain. Looked up from germline, CDR1 is SGHRS and CDR2 is YFSETQ. Trimming cost V 2 bases and J 4 bases, with 3 bases left between them. This CDR3 is built from 12 residues. CDR3 residues: CASSFSTGELFF. In DNA, the CDR3 is TGCGCCAGCAGCTTTAGCACCGGGGAGCTGTTTTTT. Variable domain in full (rest from reference TRBV5-1 and TRBJ2-2): KAGVTQTPRYLIKTRGQQVTLSCSPISGHRSVSWYQQTPGQGLQFLFEYFSETQRNKGNFPGRFSGRQFSNSRSEMNVSTLELGDSALYLCASSFSTGELFFGEGSRLTVL.

V gene TRBV7-2 combines with J gene TRBJ1-4; D gene uncertain. CDR1 and CDR2 (germline): SGHTA, FQGNSA. The CDR3 extends over 14 amino acids. Trimming left V 1 base short and J 4 bases short, with 7 bases between. CDR3 amino acids: CASSLGGGNEKLFF. Here the CDR3 DNA reads TGTGCCAGCAGCTTAGGTGGCGGTAATGAAAAACTGTTTTTT.

The rearrangement links TRBV19 to TRBJ2-7, with D maybe TRBD2 (6 bases). In germline, CDR1 is LNHDA, CDR2 SQIVND (reference sequence). The CDR3 has 12 residues. V lost 6 bases, J lost 4 bases, and 10 bases lay in between. The CDR3 loop reads CASRGREYEQYF. CDR3 nucleotides: TGTGCCAGTAGAGGTCGGGAGTACGAGCAGTACTTC.

V is TRBV3-1 (or the pseudogene TRBV3-2) and J is TRBJ2-5; D is possibly TRBD1 (7 bases). Per germline, CDR1 LGHDT and CDR2 YNNKEL (reference sequence). Trimming took 6 bases from V and 5 from J, leaving 16 bases between them. CDR3 length equals 14 residues. The CDR3 region is CASRDGSGGETQYF. For the CDR3, the DNA is TGTGCCAGCAGGGACGGGTCAGGGGGGGAGACCCAGTACTTC.

The chain combines TRBV28 with TRBJ1-1; D gene unclear. Germline CDR1 is MDHEN and CDR2 is SYDVKM. There are 14 residues in the CDR3. V lost 2 bases and J 4 bases, leaving 11 bases between the germline ends. Here the CDR3 reads CASSLVVGSTEAFF. The DNA of the CDR3 is TGTGCCAGCAGTTTAGTGGTGGGGAGCACTGAAGCTTTCTTT.

The chain is built from TRBV14 and TRBJ1-2, with D tentatively TRBD1 (5 bases). V shed 4 bases and J shed 7 bases, with 10 bases lying between them. Looked up from germline, CDR1 is SGHDN and CDR2 is FVKESK. There are 12 residues in the CDR3. This chain's CDR3 is CASSPFGGGYTF. The CDR3, as DNA: TGTGCCAGCAGCCCATTCGGGGGTGGCTACACCTTC.

This clone was counted a single time. The chain links TRBV7-9 to TRBJ2-3; 10 positions match TRBD2. V was pared by 8 bases and J by 4 bases, with 6 bases of the junction left unmatched. CDR3 length equals 14 residues. Per the germline V gene, CDR1 is SEHNR and CDR2 is FQNEAQ (reference sequence). The CDR3 loop is CASGLAESSDTQYF. CDR3 DNA sequence: TGTGCCAGCGGACTAGCGGAGTCCTCAGATACGCAGTATTTT.

This sequence joins TRBV2 and TRBJ2-1; possible D gene TRBD1, 5 bases. Germline V gene sequence: CDR1 SNHLY, CDR2 FYNNEI. With 1 base removed from V and 15 bases from J, the gap between germline ends came to 13 bases. This CDR3 comprises 12 residues. Written as DNA, the CDR3 is TGTGCCAGCAGTGAAGGGTCCAGGGTTTCGTTCTTC. Translation: CASSEGSRVSFF.

CDR3 in DNA: TGTGCCAGCAGTTGGCGGGGGCAGCCCCAGCATTTT. It codes for CASSWRGQPQHF. This chain uses TRBV12-3 or TRBV12-4 with TRBJ1-5; possibly TRBD1 for D (5 bases). CDR3 length: 12 amino acids. Deletions cut 4 bases from V and 7 bases from J, with 8 bases between.

The chain links TRBV29-1 to TRBJ1-4; 12 nucleotides match TRBD1. J lost 6 bases, V lost 6 bases, and 5 bases had no gene match. This CDR3 is 14 amino acids long. Germline CDR1 is SQVTM and CDR2 is ANQGSEA. CDR3 sequence: CSVRDRGRDEKLFF. The CDR3 nucleotides are TGCAGCGTGCGGGACAGGGGGCGCGATGAAAAACTGTTTTTT.

The rearrangement joins TRBV11-3 to TRBJ2-2; 8 nucleotides agree with TRBD1. Trimming at V came to 5 bases and at J to 6 bases, leaving 14 bases not matched to a gene. This CDR3 spans 17 amino acids. Germline values: CDR1 SGHNT, CDR2 YENEEA. The CDR3 coding sequence is TGTGCCAGCAGCCTATTCGCAGGGGGCAGGTTCGCCGGGGAGCTGTTTTTT. This translates into CASSLFAGGRFAGELFF.

This clone was found a few times. The chain employs TRBV28 and TRBJ1-2, with D unclear. The CDR3 runs to 14 residues. Germline CDR1 is MDHEN and CDR2 is SYDVKM. V shed 3 bases and J shed 3 bases, with 11 bases lying between them. CDR3 sequence: CASSLTRLDYGYTF. The CDR3 region has the DNA TGTGCCAGCAGTTTGACTAGGCTGGACTATGGCTACACCTTC.

This clone came up once. CDR3 in amino acids: CATSVEGLKTQYF. The CDR3 DNA follows: TGTGCCACCAGTGTTGAGGGTTTAAAGACCCAGTACTTC. The chain carries TRBV24-1 and TRBJ2-5; perhaps TRBD2 as D (5 bases). This CDR3 has 13 residues. Germline V gene data show CDR1 as KGHDR and CDR2 as SFDVKD. Trimming took 5 bases from V and 6 from J, leaving 12 bases between them.

This chain joins TRBV18 and TRBJ2-6; tentatively, D is TRBD1 (6 bases). Trimming removed 4 bases at V and 1 base at J, with 8 bases between. The CDR3 loop spans 15 amino acids. Germline lookup yields CDR1 KGHSH and CDR2 LQKENI. CDR3 region: CASSRQESGANVLTF. As DNA, the CDR3 is TGTGCCAGCTCACGACAGGAATCTGGGGCCAACGTCCTGACTTTC. The full variable domain, in which reference TRBV18 and TRBJ2-6 provide the parts outside the CDR3, is NAGVMQNPRHLVRRRGQEARLRCSPMKGHSHVYWYRQLPEEGLKFMVYLQKENIIDESGMPKERFSAEFPKEGPSILRIQQVVRGDSAAYFCASSRQESGANVLTFGAGSRLTVL.

The V and J genes are TRBV7-2 and TRBJ1-1; D is possibly TRBD1 (5 bases). There are 14 residues in the CDR3. Trimming pared 5 bases from V and 0 bases from J, leaving 10 bases between. Germline values: CDR1 SGHTA, CDR2 FQGNSA. The CDR3 sequence is CASSPGQLNTEAFF. The CDR3 DNA reads as TGTGCCAGCAGCCCCGGACAACTGAACACTGAAGCTTTCTTT.